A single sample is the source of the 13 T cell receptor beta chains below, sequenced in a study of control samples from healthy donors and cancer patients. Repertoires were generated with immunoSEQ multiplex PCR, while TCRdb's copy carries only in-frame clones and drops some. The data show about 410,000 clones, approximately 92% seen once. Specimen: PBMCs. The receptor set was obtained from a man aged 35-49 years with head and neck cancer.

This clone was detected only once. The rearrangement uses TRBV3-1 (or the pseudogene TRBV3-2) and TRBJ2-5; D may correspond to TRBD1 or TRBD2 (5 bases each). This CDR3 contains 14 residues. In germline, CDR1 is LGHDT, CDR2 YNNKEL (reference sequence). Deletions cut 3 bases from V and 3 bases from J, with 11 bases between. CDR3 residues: CASSHRDGKETQYF. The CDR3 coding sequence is TGTGCCAGCAGCCACCGGGACGGCAAAGAGACCCAGTACTTC.

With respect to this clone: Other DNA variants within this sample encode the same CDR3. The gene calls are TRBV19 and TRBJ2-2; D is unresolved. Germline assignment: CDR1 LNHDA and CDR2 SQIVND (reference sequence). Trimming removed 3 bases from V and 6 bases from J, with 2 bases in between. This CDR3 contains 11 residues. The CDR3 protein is CASSISGELFF. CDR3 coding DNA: TGTGCCAGTAGTATCTCCGGGGAGCTGTTTTTT.

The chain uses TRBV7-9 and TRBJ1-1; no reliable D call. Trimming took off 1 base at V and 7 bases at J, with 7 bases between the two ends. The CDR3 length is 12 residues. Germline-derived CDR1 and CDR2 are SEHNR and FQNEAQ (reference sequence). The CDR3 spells CASSLEGREAFF. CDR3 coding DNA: TGTGCCAGCAGCTTAGAGGGCCGTGAAGCTTTCTTT.

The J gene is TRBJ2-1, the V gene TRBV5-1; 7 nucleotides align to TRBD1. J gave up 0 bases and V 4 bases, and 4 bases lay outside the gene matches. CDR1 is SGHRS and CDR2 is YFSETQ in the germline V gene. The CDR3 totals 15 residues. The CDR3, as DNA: TGCGCCAGCAGCCCCCGGGACAGCTCCTACAATGAGCAGTTCTTC. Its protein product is CASSPRDSSYNEQFF. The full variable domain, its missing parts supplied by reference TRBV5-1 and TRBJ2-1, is KAGVTQTPRYLIKTRGQQVTLSCSPISGHRSVSWYQQTPGQGLQFLFEYFSETQRNKGNFPGRFSGRQFSNSRSEMNVSTLELGDSALYLCASSPRDSSYNEQFFGPGTRLTVL.

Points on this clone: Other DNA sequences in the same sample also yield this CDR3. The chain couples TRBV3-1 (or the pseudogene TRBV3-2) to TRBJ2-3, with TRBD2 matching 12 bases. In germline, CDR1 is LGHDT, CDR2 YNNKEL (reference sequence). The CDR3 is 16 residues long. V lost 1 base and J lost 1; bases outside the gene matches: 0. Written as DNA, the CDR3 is TGTGCCAGCAGCCAAGGGACTAGCGGGGGCACAGATACGCAGTATTTT. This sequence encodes CASSQGTSGGTDTQYF.

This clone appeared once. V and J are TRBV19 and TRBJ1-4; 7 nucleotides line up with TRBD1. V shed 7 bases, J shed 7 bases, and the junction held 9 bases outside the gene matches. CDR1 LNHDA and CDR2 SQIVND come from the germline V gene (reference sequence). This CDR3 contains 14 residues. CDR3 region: CASMGTGTVEKLFF. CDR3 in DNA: TGTGCCAGTATGGGGACCGGGACAGTTGAAAAACTGTTTTTT.

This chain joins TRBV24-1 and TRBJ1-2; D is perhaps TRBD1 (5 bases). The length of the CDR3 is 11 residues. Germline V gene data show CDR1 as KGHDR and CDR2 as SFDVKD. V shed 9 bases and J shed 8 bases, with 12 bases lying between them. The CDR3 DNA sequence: TGTGCCACCCGTGGGGGAGGCGGCTACACCTTC. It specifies CATRGGGGYTF.

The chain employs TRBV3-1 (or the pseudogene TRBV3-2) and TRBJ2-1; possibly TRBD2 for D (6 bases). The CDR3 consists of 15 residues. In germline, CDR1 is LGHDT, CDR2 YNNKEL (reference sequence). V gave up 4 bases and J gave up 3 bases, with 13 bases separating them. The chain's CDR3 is CASSPASAFYNEQFF. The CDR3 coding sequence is TGTGCCAGCAGCCCGGCTAGCGCTTTCTACAATGAGCAGTTCTTC.

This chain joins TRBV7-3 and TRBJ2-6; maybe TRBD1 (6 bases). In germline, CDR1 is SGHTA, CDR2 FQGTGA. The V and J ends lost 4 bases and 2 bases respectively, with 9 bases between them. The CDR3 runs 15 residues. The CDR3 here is CASSYRATGANVLTF. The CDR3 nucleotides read TGTGCCAGCAGCTACAGGGCCACTGGGGCCAACGTCCTGACTTTC. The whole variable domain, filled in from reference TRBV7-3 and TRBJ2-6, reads GAGVSQTPSNKVTEKGKYVELRCDPISGHTALYWYRQSLGQGPEFLIYFQGTGAADDSGLPNDRFFAVRPEGSVSTLKIQRTERGDSAVYLCASSYRATGANVLTFGAGSRLTVL.

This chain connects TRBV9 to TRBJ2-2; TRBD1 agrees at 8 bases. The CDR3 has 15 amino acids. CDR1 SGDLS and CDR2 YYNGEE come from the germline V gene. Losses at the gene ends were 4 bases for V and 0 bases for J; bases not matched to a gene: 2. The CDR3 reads CASSPGGANTGELFF. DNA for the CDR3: TGTGCCAGCAGCCCAGGGGGCGCGAACACCGGGGAGCTGTTTTTT. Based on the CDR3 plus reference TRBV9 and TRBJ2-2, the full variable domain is DSGVTQTPKHLITATGQRVTLRCSPRSGDLSVYWYQQSLDQGLQFLIQYYNGEERAKGNILERFSAQQFPDLHSELNLSSLELGDSALYFCASSPGGANTGELFFGEGSRLTVL.

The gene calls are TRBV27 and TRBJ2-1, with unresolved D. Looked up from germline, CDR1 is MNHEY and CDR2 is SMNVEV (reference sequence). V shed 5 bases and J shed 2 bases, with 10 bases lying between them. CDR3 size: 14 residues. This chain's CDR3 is CASSPAWTYNEQFF. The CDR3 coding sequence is TGTGCCAGCAGTCCCGCCTGGACCTACAATGAGCAGTTCTTC.

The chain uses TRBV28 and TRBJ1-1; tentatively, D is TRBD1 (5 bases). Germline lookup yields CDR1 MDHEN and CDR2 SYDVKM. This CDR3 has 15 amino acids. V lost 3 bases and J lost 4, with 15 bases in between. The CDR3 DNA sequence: TGTGCCAGCAGTTTGGAAAGGGGTGGTGGCACTGAAGCTTTCTTT. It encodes CASSLERGGGTEAFF.

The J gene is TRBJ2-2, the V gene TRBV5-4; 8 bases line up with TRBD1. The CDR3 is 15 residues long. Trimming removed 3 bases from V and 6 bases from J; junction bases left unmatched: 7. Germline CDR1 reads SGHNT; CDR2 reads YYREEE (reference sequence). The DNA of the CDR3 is TGTGCCAGCAGCTCACTGACAGGGGCAGCCGGGGAGCTGTTTTTT. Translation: CASSSLTGAAGELFF. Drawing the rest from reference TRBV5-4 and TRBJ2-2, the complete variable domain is ETGVTQSPTHLIKTRGQQVTLRCSSQSGHNTVSWYQQALGQGPQFIFQYYREEENGRGNFPPRFSGLQFPNYSSELNVNALELDDSALYLCASSSLTGAAGELFFGEGSRLTVL.